The T cell receptor (beta chain) under discussion was sequenced for a study of blood T cell repertoires in COVID-19. Seattle enrolled patients during active infection and tracked them longitudinally. The CDR3 length is 17 residues. The germline V gene has CDR1 SGHKS and CDR2 YYEKEE (reference sequence). V lost 0 bases, J lost 6 bases, and 5 bases stayed unmatched. The method was immunoSEQ multiplex PCR; TCRdb's version includes in-frame clones alone and lacks a portion of them. The sample has around 70,000 clones; less than 90% are singletons. This clonotype originated in a man aged 45-65 years with COVID-19, enrolled during active disease. The rearrangement links TRBV5-5 to TRBJ2-5; 16 positions match TRBD2. Sequencing was done on a sample of peripheral blood. This CDR3 is CASSLEGLAGGWKTQYF. CDR3 DNA sequence: TGTGCCAGCAGCTTGGAGGGACTAGCGGGAGGGTGGAAGACCCAGTACTTC.